This T cell receptor beta chain is from a study of PD-L1 blockade in urothelial cancer. Across the whole study: Samples came from 3 weeks, at the second dose, and 6 weeks into treatment. T cells numbered a median of about 140,000 in the blood samples.

J gave up 0 bases and V 5 bases, and 4 bases lay outside the gene matches. CDR1 and CDR2 (germline): SGDLS, YYNGEE. CDR3 length: 16 residues. This clone was observed a single time. The table came from immunoSEQ multiplex PCR; TCRdb's copy has only in-frame clones and leaves some out. The sample has tens of thousands of clones, roughly 80% seen once. The receptor was derived from a man between 65 and 85 years old with urothelial cancer. The rearrangement links TRBV9 to TRBJ2-2; 10 bases align to TRBD2. Here the sequenced sample was PBMCs, taken around atezolizumab (anti-PD-L1) treatment. This CDR3 reads CASRRTSGANTGELFF. The CDR3 nucleotides read TGTGCCAGCAGGAGGACTAGCGGTGCGAACACCGGGGAGCTGTTTTTT.